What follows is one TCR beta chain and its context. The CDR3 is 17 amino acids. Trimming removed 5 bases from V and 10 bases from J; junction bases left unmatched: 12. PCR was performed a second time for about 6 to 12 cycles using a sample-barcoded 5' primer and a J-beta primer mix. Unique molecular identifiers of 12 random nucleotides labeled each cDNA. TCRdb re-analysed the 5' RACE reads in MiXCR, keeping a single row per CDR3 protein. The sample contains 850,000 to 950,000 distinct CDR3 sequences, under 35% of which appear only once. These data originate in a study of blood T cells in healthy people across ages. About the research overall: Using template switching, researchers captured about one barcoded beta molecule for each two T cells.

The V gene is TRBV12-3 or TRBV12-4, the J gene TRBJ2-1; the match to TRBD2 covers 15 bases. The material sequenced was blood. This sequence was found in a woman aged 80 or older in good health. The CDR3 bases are TGTGCCAGCAGTCCCGCTAGGACTAGCGGGAGGGTCTGGGAGCAGTTCTTC. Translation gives CASSPARTSGRVWEQFF.